This TCR beta chain was sequenced during a study of blood T cell repertoires in COVID-19 (dated by TCRdb to between 2020 and 2021). For the study in its entirety: Samples covering the acute and convalescent phases of COVID-19 were provided by collaborators in the United States, Italy and Spain. The material from the prospective study consisted of cDNA or gDNA derived from T cells, B-cell-depleted T cells, or PBMCs. The dataset comprised deeply sampled blood TCRbeta repertoires from subjects exposed to, actively infected with, or recovered from COVID-19. A freely available public database, intended as a resource for researchers studying the immune response to SARS-CoV-2, is where the repertoires were released. The samples were drawn from the first 160 participants of the ongoing ImmuneRACE study and from some 1,300 subjects provided by 6 global collaborators. The sample metadata nearly always contained a de-identified subject ID, COVID-19 status, age in years and sex. Where available, HLA class I and class II types were obtained from metadata supplied by the sample provider rather than from assay-based typing.

General study outcomes and caveats: The quantity of clinical and demographic metadata differed by source and by participant and was supplied without curation.

The CDR3 sequence holds 16 residues, the cysteine and phenylalanine included. Only the CDR3 part of the read is kept: 48 bases, read in frame from the first base. Per the germline V gene, MNHEY is the CDR1 and SVGAGI is the CDR2. Clipping removes 2 bases from V and 0 bases from J, with 0 as the unmatched junction base count. This clone appeared a few times. No antigen is known for it. Base qualities are not provided; no much larger clone lies one nucleotide away. Each collaborating institution followed its own protocols to collect whole blood in K2EDTA tubes. For TCRbeta analysis, collaborators shipped samples in one of three forms: frozen whole blood, isolated PBMCs, or DNA extracted from either of those sample types. The immunoSEQ Assay, a bias-controlled multiplex PCR, was used to amplify TCRbeta CDR3 regions from genomic DNA. The authors processed their data as follows. Within the assay, amplification of reference gene primers was used to estimate how many nucleated cells each sample contained. To quantify the absolute abundance of each unique TCRbeta CDR3 rearrangement, sequence reads were collapsed and filtered. For each sample, productive Simpson clonality was calculated as the square root of Simpson's diversity index across productive rearrangements. Held by TCRdb, this immuneACCESS table contains in-frame sequences only and omits some clones. Under half of the omission traces to an unresolved V gene where checked; the cause of the rest is unknown. That table gives V, J and clone size, and the DNA gave D and trimming. This sample holds around 180,000 clones; about 87% were observed only once. The leading ten clones occupy around 2.5% of the sample.

This chain is built from TRBV6-5 and TRBJ2-6; 8 of the junction bases match TRBD1. Input material: peripheral blood. This clonotype was sampled from a man aged 40-55 years with active or convalescent COVID-19. Here is the DNA: TGTGCCAGCAGTTACACAGGGGGCTCTGGGGCCAACGTCCTGACTTTC. This sequence encodes CASSYTGGSGANVLTF.